The rows below give T cell receptor beta chains drawn from one sample of a study of T cells in lung cancer brain metastases. Measured with immunoSEQ multiplex PCR; TCRdb has only the in-frame clones, and not every one. Of 5,000 to 6,500 clones detected, roughly 84% appear once; the ten largest clones hold 6.2%. Sequenced: tumor tissue from a brain metastasis. The receptor set was obtained from a man aged 45-60 years with non-small cell lung cancer that had spread to the brain. The CDR3 runs from the conserved cysteine through the conserved F or W.

V	length	J	CDR3
TRBV18	18	TRBJ2-5	CASSSGNPFGNIGETQYF
TRBV9	11	TRBJ2-3	CASSAWDTQYF
TRBV5-1	15	TRBJ1-2	CASSPAGIVGYGYTF
TRBV5-4	13	TRBJ2-1	CASSFYGGDEQFF
TRBV11-2	19	TRBJ2-2	CASSLDHVRGIGRTGELFF
TRBV5-1	15	TRBJ2-7	CASSSLPGLEHEQYF
TRBV9	11	TRBJ2-1	CASSVENEQFF
TRBV19	14	TRBJ1-4	CASSIGAGPEKLFF
TRBV19	17	TRBJ2-3	CASSIELAGGRGDTQYF
TRBV7-6	13	TRBJ2-5	CASSLGLKETQYF